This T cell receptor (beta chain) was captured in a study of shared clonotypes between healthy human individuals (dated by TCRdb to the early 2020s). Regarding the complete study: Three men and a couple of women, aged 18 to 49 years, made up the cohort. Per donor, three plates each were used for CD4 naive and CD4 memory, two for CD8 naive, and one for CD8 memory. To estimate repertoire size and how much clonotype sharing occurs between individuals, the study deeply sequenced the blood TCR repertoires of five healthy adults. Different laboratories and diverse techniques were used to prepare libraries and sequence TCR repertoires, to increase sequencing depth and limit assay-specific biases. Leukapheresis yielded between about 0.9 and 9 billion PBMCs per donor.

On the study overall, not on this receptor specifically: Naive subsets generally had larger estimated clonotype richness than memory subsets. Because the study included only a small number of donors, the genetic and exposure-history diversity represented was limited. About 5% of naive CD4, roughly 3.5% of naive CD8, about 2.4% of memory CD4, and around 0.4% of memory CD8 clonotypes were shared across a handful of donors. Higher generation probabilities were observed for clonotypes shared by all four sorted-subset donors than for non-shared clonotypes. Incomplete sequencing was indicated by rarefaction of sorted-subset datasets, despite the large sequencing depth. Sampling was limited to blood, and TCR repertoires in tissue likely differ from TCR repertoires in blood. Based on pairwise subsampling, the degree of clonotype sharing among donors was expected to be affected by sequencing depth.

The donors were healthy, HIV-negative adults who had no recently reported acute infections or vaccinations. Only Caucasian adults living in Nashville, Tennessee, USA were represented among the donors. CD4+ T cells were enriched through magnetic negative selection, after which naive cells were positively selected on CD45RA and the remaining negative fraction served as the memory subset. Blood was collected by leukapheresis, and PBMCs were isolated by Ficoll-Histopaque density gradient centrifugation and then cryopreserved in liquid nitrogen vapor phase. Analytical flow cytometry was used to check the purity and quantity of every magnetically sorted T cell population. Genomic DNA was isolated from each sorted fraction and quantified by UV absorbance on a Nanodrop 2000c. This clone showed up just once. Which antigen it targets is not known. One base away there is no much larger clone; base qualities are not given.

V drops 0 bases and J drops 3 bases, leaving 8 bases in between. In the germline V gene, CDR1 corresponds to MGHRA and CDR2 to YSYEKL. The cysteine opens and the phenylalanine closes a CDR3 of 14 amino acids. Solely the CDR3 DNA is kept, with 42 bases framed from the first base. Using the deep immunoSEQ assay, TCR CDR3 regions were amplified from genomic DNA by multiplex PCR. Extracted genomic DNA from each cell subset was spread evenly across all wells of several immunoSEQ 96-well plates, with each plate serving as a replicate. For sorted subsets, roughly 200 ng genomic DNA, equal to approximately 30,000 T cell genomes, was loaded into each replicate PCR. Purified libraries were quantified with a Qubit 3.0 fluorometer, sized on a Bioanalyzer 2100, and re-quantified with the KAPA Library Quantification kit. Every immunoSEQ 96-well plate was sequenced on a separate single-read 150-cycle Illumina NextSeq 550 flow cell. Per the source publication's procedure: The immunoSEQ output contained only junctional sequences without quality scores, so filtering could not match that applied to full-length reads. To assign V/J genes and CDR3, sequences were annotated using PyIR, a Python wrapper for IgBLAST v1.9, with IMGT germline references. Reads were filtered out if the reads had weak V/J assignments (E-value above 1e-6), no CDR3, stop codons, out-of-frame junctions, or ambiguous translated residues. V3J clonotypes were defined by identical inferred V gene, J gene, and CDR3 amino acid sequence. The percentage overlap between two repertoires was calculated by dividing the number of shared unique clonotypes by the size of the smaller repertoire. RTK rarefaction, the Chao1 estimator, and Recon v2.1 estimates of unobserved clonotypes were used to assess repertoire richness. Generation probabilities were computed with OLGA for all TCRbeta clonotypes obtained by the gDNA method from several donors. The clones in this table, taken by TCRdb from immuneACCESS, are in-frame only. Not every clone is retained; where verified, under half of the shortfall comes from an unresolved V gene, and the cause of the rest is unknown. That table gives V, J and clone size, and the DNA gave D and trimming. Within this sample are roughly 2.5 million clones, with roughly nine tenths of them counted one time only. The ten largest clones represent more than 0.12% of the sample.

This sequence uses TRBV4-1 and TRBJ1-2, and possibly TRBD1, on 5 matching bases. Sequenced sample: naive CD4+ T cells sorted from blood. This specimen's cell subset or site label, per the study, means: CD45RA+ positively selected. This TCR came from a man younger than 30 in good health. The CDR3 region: CASSQDGAHYGYTF. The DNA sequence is TGCGCCAGCAGCCAAGATGGGGCCCACTATGGCTACACCTTC.